This T cell receptor (beta chain) was documented in a study of human T cells and chemical hapten exposure (dated by TCRdb to about 2021). Notes on the research overall: For sensitization, 2% DPC in acetone was applied to a 2 cm by 2 cm area of upper inner arm skin. Patients additionally received weekly therapeutic DPC doses to the scalp throughout the approximately 25-week study period. Blood for TCR sequencing was provided by twenty-nine alopecia patients at one to four time points (pre-sensitization, 2, 6 and 24 weeks). Libraries were pooled for sequencing, and variation in per-sample TCR yields was attributed mainly to small differences in library volumes within the pool. In alopecia patients, the study followed how the peripheral blood TCR repertoire changed in vivo over primary and secondary sensitization to diphenylcyclopropenone (DPC), a hapten. The patient cohort, mostly female, included alopecia areata with under or over 50% scalp involvement, alopecia totalis and alopecia universalis. Blood samples were taken from patients before sensitization (week 0) and at 2, 6 and about 24 weeks after DPC sensitization. Patch testing was performed on the upper back with Finn chambers containing 0.01% DPC, and the patch tests were scored after 6 days according to International Contact Dermatitis Research Group standards.

Per the germline V gene, SGHRS is the CDR1 and YFSETQ is the CDR2. There are 15 amino acids in the CDR3, from cysteine to phenylalanine inclusive. Solely the CDR3 DNA is kept, with 45 bases framed from the first base. Trimming takes 4 bases from V and 2 bases from J, and the germline ends sit 14 bases apart. What the work shows at the level of the full study, not this receptor alone: Significantly more large CDR3 similarity clusters were formed by expanded TCRs than by pre-sensitization or healthy control sets, consistent with antigen-driven responses. Repeated subsampling changed both the strength of the expansion versus patch-test correlation and the threshold at which the correlation became significant. No change with DPC sensitization was found in the number of TCRs above 1 in 1000 frequency, and no evidence of global repertoire structure alterations was found. Patch test score correlated positively with the number of PT1 expanded TCRs, reaching significance at thresholds 8, 16 and 32 but not at 4. All patients had alopecia, a presumed autoimmune disease, so their immune response might differ from that of healthy individuals.

In the case of this clonotype: Its antigen is not yet known. Base qualities are not provided; no much larger clone lies one nucleotide away.

To prepare the library, RACE was applied. Sequenced on a NextSeq 500. During library preparation, unique molecular identifiers were attached to individual cDNA molecules so that TCRs could be counted quantitatively and reproducibly. From each blood RNA sample, both TCR alpha and TCR beta chains were sequenced. On the study's bioinformatics: Samples had a median of roughly 100,000 TCRs, with a range from 23,224 to 690,600. V, J and CDR3 annotation of the TCR reads was performed with the Decombinator software suite. To make PS versus PT1 abundance plots, every sample was subsampled to the same number of TCRs (28,000). TCRs were defined as expanded if absent before sensitization and observed at least eight times at the 2-week time point. TCRdb ran its own pipeline on the public reads, namely fastp trimming at Q25 and MiXCR clone calling, and kept in-frame beta chains. One record per CDR3 amino acid sequence lists the most common genes and DNA. The V and J calls follow TCRdb's processing rather than the paper's. Present in this sample are 99,000 or so distinct CDR3 sequences, about a tenth of which were seen just once. The biggest ten clones account for approximately 3.1% of the sample.

In light of the paper, this sample's time point label describes: pre-sensitization, week 0. The sample's treatment or condition, from its label and the paper: therapeutic diphenylcyclopropenone sensitization with weekly scalp DPC. At every patch-test visit, the blood draw took place before the patch test was put on. Eligible patients were aged 18 to 70, diagnosed with alopecia, deemed suitable for DPC therapy, and excluded if pregnant. Total RNA was extracted from unfractionated whole blood collected in Tempus Blood RNA tubes. The TCR comes from a woman aged 60 to 75 with alopecia areata. Some clones in this sample may be carry-over from other donors' samples. The sequencing used whole blood, collected in connection with sensitization to the hapten diphenylcyclopropenone (DPC). Here the chain combines TRBV5-1 and TRBJ2-3; possibly the D gene is TRBD2, per 6 matching bases. The CDR3 reads CASSGSGESTDTQYF. The DNA sequence is given as TGCGCCAGCAGCGGTAGCGGAGAATCCACAGATACGCAGTATTTT.